This T cell receptor beta chain was sequenced in a study of beta chain features in type 1 diabetes. CDR1 is MRHNA and CDR2 is SNTAGT in the germline V gene. Trimming removed 3 bases at V and 9 bases at J, with 9 bases between. The CDR3 contains 12 residues. Whole-study findings and limits: At VDJ recombination sites, type 1 diabetes patients had fewer insertions and more deleted nucleotides. People with Type 1 diabetes carried modestly yet significantly shorter TCRB CDR3s in all four CD4+ subsets.

With respect to this clone: Its target is unknown.

Since all of the isolated RNA was reverse transcribed, expressed TCRB transcripts were what got sequenced. Sequencing used immunoSEQ multiplex PCR; TCRdb keeps in-frame clones, though not all of them. This table has 600,000 to 700,000 clones, around 15% appearing once. The receptor was derived from a man aged 18 to 35 with type 1 diabetes. The chain links TRBV6-4 to TRBJ2-1; no clear D gene. Sequencing was carried out using naive CD4+ T cells from blood. The CDR3 protein is CASSDRVGEQFF. The CDR3 DNA is TGTGCCAGCAGTGATAGGGTAGGTGAGCAGTTCTTC.